The 13 T cell receptor beta chains below were found in one sample sequenced in a study of CD8 T cells in Susac syndrome. Random hexamers primed reverse transcription of roughly 0.5 to 1 ug RNA. TCRdb fed the immunoSEQ multiplex PCR reads into MiXCR, producing one record per CDR3 protein. The data show some 400,000 distinct CDR3 sequences, with more than 70% seen just once and 0.09% to 0.15% held by the top ten. The specimen was CD8+ T cells from PBMCs. Receptors originate from a human donor with multiple sclerosis.

V gene TRBV7-9 combines with J gene TRBJ1-4; D remains ambiguous. The CDR3 consists of 15 residues. Germline CDR1 and CDR2: SEHNR and FQNEAQ (reference sequence). V was shortened by 6 bases and J by 3 bases, with 14 bases between the two germline ends. Written as DNA, the CDR3 is TGTGCCAGCAGTTGGACTCAAGCTTCTAATGAAAAACTGTTTTTT. Its translation: CASSWTQASNEKLFF.

The J gene is TRBJ1-1, the V gene TRBV7-9, with D possibly being TRBD1 (6 bases). Trimming pared 1 base from V and 10 bases from J, leaving 10 bases between. Germline CDR1 is SEHNR and CDR2 is FQNEAQ (reference sequence). This CDR3 comprises 12 residues. CDR3 sequence: CASSLVQGGAFF. In DNA, the CDR3 is TGTGCCAGCAGCTTAGTACAGGGTGGAGCTTTCTTT.

The genes are TRBV19 and TRBJ1-4; 8 nucleotides agree with TRBD1. Germline CDR1 and CDR2: LNHDA and SQIVND (reference sequence). V was clipped by 6 bases and J by 3 bases; unmatched bases: 6. The CDR3 length is 15 residues. CDR3: CASRMDRAPNEKLFF. CDR3 DNA: TGTGCCAGTAGGATGGACAGGGCCCCTAATGAAAAACTGTTTTTT.

The V gene is TRBV27, the J gene TRBJ2-7; TRBD2 agrees at 7 bases. Germline values: CDR1 MNHEY, CDR2 SMNVEV (reference sequence). The ends lost 7 bases at V and 7 bases at J; junction bases unmatched: 10. This CDR3 region has 13 residues. CDR3 DNA: TGTGCCAGCAAACCGGCGGGAGCAGTGGAGCAGTACTTC. It yields the protein CASKPAGAVEQYF.

The genes are TRBV6-1 and TRBJ1-1; D gene ambiguous. Germline assignment: CDR1 MNHNS and CDR2 SASEGT. Trimming shortened V by 0 bases and J by 4 bases, and 3 bases separated the two germline ends. This CDR3 spans 12 amino acids. This CDR3 reads CASSEAATEAFF. CDR3 DNA: TGTGCCAGCAGTGAAGCTGCCACTGAAGCTTTCTTT.

The CDR3 coding sequence is TGCGCCAGCAGCCCGAAGGGGGCCAACGTCCTGACTTTC. Protein sequence: CASSPKGANVLTF. The V call is TRBV4-1, the J call TRBJ2-6; D is uncertain. Germline V gene data show CDR1 as MGHRA and CDR2 as YSYEKL. V gave up 4 bases and J gave up 4 bases, with 5 bases separating them. This CDR3 region has 13 residues.

This chain uses TRBV6-5 with TRBJ2-7; 13 nucleotides match TRBD2. The length of the CDR3 is 15 residues. Germline loops: CDR1 MNHEY, CDR2 SVGAGI. The V gene end was trimmed by 7 bases and the J gene end by 2 bases; junction bases not matched to a gene: 5. The CDR3 DNA sequence: TGTGCCAGCACCGGGGGGACTAGCGGGACCTACGAGCAGTACTTC. It translates to CASTGGTSGTYEQYF.

The V call is TRBV29-1, the J call TRBJ2-3, with D possibly called TRBD1 or TRBD2 (5 bases each). Trimming took off 6 bases at V and 4 bases at J, with 14 bases between the two ends. Per germline, CDR1 SQVTM and CDR2 ANQGSEA. The CDR3 runs to 13 residues. CDR3 region: CSVAGGEADTQYF. The CDR3 region has the DNA TGCAGCGTGGCTGGGGGAGAGGCAGATACGCAGTATTTT.

In this sample, this clonotype turned up a few times. V is TRBV29-1 and J is TRBJ2-7; no definite D call. There are 13 residues in the CDR3. Germline assignment: CDR1 SQVTM and CDR2 ANQGSEA. V lost 4 bases and J 0 bases, leaving 10 bases between the germline ends. DNA for the CDR3: TGCAGCGTTGGCGGTATAAGCTCCTACGAGCAGTACTTC. It encodes CSVGGISSYEQYF.

DNA for the CDR3: TGCAGCGTGGACACAGGGGTGAAATCCTCTGGAAACACCATATATTTT. This translates into CSVDTGVKSSGNTIYF. The rearrangement links TRBV29-1 to TRBJ1-3; TRBD1 agrees at 7 bases. CDR1 SQVTM and CDR2 ANQGSEA come from the germline V gene. The CDR3 spans 16 residues. J lost 0 bases, V lost 6 bases, and 11 bases had no gene match.

The chain uses TRBV30 and TRBJ1-1; D remains ambiguous. This CDR3 has 12 amino acids. V lost 3 bases, J lost 2 bases, and 7 bases lay in between. Germline loops: CDR1 GTSNPN, CDR2 SVGIG (reference sequence). For the CDR3, the DNA is TGTGCCTGGAGGTTTGGAAACACTGAAGCTTTCTTT. The encoded protein is CAWRFGNTEAFF.

J is TRBJ2-2 and V is TRBV4-1; 14 bases match TRBD2. The CDR3 is 18 amino acids. Trimming cost V 4 bases and J 5 bases; bases outside gene matches: 9. Germline loops: CDR1 MGHRA, CDR2 YSYEKL. The CDR3 protein is CASSPTGLAGDGTGELFF. The CDR3 DNA sequence: TGCGCCAGCAGCCCCACGGGACTAGCGGGAGATGGGACCGGGGAGCTGTTTTTT.

This chain connects TRBV3-1 to TRBJ2-1; 9 nucleotides line up with TRBD2. Germline assignment: CDR1 LGHDT and CDR2 YNNKEL (reference sequence). Trimming at V came to 3 bases and at J to 4 bases, leaving 7 bases not matched to a gene. The CDR3 is made up of 16 amino acids. CDR3 in amino acids: CASSHLSGSGYNEQFF. The CDR3 bases are TGTGCCAGCAGCCACCTTAGCGGGAGCGGATACAATGAGCAGTTCTTC.